These T cell receptor beta chains were read from a single sample in a study of neurological immune-mediated disorders. TCRdb fed the 5' RACE reads into MiXCR, producing one record per CDR3 protein. Found here are tens of thousands of distinct CDR3 sequences, 3% to 3.5% of them singletons; the top ten hold about 6.3%. Material for sequencing was PBMCs. The receptors were gathered from a man aged 35 to 55 with multiple sclerosis. Both conserved end residues are part of each CDR3. The order of the fields is V gene, J gene, clone size, D gene, CDR3 protein, CDR3 DNA. D genes are given only for firm matches. Size tells how often a clone was seen (once, few, many) or the class of an expanded clone, and some rows leave it out.

V gene: TRBV20-1
J gene: TRBJ1-2
clone size: many
D gene: .
CDR3 protein: CSARAPNFYGYTF
CDR3 DNA: TGCAGTGCTAGAGCCCCTAATTTCTATGGCTACACCTTC

V gene: TRBV20-1
J gene: TRBJ1-5
clone size: many
D gene: TRBD1
CDR3 protein: CSASWTGPNQPQHF
CDR3 DNA: TGCAGTGCTAGTTGGACAGGGCCCAATCAGCCCCAGCATTTT

V gene: TRBV7-3
J gene: TRBJ2-2
clone size: many
D gene: TRBD1
CDR3 protein: CASSYSGGNTGELFF
CDR3 DNA: TGTGCCAGCAGCTATTCAGGGGGCAACACCGGGGAGCTGTTTTTT

V gene: TRBV4-1
J gene: TRBJ2-3
clone size: many
D gene: TRBD2
CDR3 protein: CASSQVGSGGLTDTQYF
CDR3 DNA: TGCGCCAGCAGCCAAGTGGGATCGGGGGGGCTGACAGATACGCAGTATTTT

V gene: TRBV7-2
J gene: TRBJ1-2
clone size: .
D gene: .
CDR3 protein: CASSARSNYGYTF
CDR3 DNA: TGTGCCAGCAGCGCCAGAAGTAACTATGGCTACACCTTC

V gene: TRBV3-1
J gene: TRBJ1-5
clone size: few
D gene: .
CDR3 protein: CASSAGDQPQHF
CDR3 DNA: TGTGCCAGCAGCGCGGGGGATCAGCCCCAGCATTTT

V gene: TRBV7-9
J gene: TRBJ1-2
clone size: many
D gene: .
CDR3 protein: CASSRRVGGYGYTF
CDR3 DNA: TGTGCCAGCAGCCGCCGAGTTGGTGGCTATGGCTACACCTTC

V gene: TRBV7-2
J gene: TRBJ1-1
clone size: .
D gene: .
CDR3 protein: CASSPGNANTEAFF
CDR3 DNA: TGTGCCAGCAGCCCCGGGAACGCGAACACTGAAGCTTTCTTT

V gene: TRBV20-1
J gene: TRBJ2-3
clone size: many
D gene: TRBD1
CDR3 protein: CSATKTGALTDTQYF
CDR3 DNA: TGCAGTGCTACCAAGACAGGGGCGCTCACAGATACGCAGTATTTT

V gene: TRBV7-3
J gene: TRBJ2-3
clone size: many
D gene: .
CDR3 protein: CASSFGGPDTQYF
CDR3 DNA: TGTGCCAGCAGCTTTGGGGGGCCAGATACGCAGTATTTT

V gene: TRBV20-1
J gene: TRBJ2-7
clone size: few
D gene: TRBD2
CDR3 protein: CSAWEGSTYEQYF
CDR3 DNA: TGCAGTGCTTGGGAGGGCAGTACCTACGAGCAGTACTTC

V gene: TRBV7-2
J gene: TRBJ2-5
clone size: many
D gene: TRBD1
CDR3 protein: CASSFVGGSGETQYF
CDR3 DNA: TGTGCCAGCTCCTTCGTAGGGGGCAGTGGGGAGACCCAGTACTTC

V gene: TRBV7-2
J gene: TRBJ2-7
clone size: many
D gene: .
CDR3 protein: CASSLGGRSYEQYF
CDR3 DNA: TGTGCCAGCAGCTTAGGTGGCAGGTCCTACGAGCAGTACTTC

V gene: TRBV7-9
J gene: TRBJ2-2
clone size: many
D gene: TRBD1
CDR3 protein: CASTRQGNTGELFF
CDR3 DNA: TGTGCCAGCACACGACAGGGGAACACCGGGGAGCTGTTTTTT

V gene: TRBV20-1
J gene: TRBJ1-2
clone size: medium-sized
D gene: .
CDR3 protein: CSASGAQSDGYTF
CDR3 DNA: TGCAGTGCTAGTGGGGCCCAAAGTGATGGCTACACCTTC

V gene: TRBV6-5
J gene: TRBJ2-5
clone size: many
D gene: .
CDR3 protein: CASTNRGAGETQYF
CDR3 DNA: TGTGCCAGCACAAATCGGGGGGCCGGTGAGACCCAGTACTTC

V gene: TRBV28
J gene: TRBJ1-6
clone size: many
D gene: .
CDR3 protein: CASSQGRSSYNSPLHF
CDR3 DNA: TGTGCCAGCAGCCAAGGCAGGAGCTCCTATAATTCACCCCTCCACTTT

V gene: TRBV28
J gene: TRBJ1-1
clone size: many
D gene: .
CDR3 protein: CASSFGGMNTEAFF
CDR3 DNA: TGTGCCAGCAGTTTCGGGGGGATGAACACTGAAGCTTTCTTT

V gene: TRBV12-5
J gene: TRBJ2-7
clone size: .
D gene: .
CDR3 protein: CASGLTGHEQYF
CDR3 DNA: TGTGCTAGTGGTTTGACGGGTCACGAGCAGTACTTC

V gene: TRBV9
J gene: TRBJ2-1
clone size: many
D gene: TRBD2
CDR3 protein: CASSGTSGGAYNEQFF
CDR3 DNA: TGTGCCAGCAGCGGGACTAGCGGGGGGGCCTACAATGAGCAGTTCTTC

V gene: TRBV5-1
J gene: TRBJ2-1
clone size: many
D gene: TRBD1
CDR3 protein: CASSKDRGNYNEQFF
CDR3 DNA: TGCGCCAGCAGCAAGGACAGGGGAAACTACAATGAGCAGTTCTTC

V gene: TRBV6-5
J gene: TRBJ2-7
clone size: many
D gene: .
CDR3 protein: CASSRGYEQYF
CDR3 DNA: TGTGCCAGCAGTAGAGGCTACGAGCAGTACTTC

V gene: TRBV6-6
J gene: TRBJ1-6
clone size: many
D gene: .
CDR3 protein: CASTPWRGSPLHF
CDR3 DNA: TGTGCCAGCACCCCCTGGAGGGGTTCACCCCTCCACTTT

V gene: TRBV7-9
J gene: TRBJ1-1
clone size: many
D gene: .
CDR3 protein: CASSSLQGVSEAFF
CDR3 DNA: TGTGCCAGCAGCTCCTTGCAGGGCGTAAGCGAAGCTTTCTTT

V gene: TRBV6-2/TRBV6-3
J gene: TRBJ2-1
clone size: many
D gene: TRBD2
CDR3 protein: CASSYPTLAGVANEQFF
CDR3 DNA: TGTGCCAGCAGTTACCCCACCCTAGCGGGGGTTGCGAATGAGCAGTTCTTC

V gene: TRBV5-5
J gene: TRBJ2-5
clone size: many
D gene: TRBD2
CDR3 protein: CASSFTSGGWQETQYF
CDR3 DNA: TGTGCCAGCAGCTTTACTAGCGGGGGGTGGCAAGAGACCCAGTACTTC

V gene: TRBV20-1
J gene: TRBJ2-3
clone size: many
D gene: TRBD2
CDR3 protein: CSARDLGGGAQDTQYF
CDR3 DNA: TGCAGTGCTAGAGATCTCGGCGGGGGGGCCCAAGATACGCAGTATTTT